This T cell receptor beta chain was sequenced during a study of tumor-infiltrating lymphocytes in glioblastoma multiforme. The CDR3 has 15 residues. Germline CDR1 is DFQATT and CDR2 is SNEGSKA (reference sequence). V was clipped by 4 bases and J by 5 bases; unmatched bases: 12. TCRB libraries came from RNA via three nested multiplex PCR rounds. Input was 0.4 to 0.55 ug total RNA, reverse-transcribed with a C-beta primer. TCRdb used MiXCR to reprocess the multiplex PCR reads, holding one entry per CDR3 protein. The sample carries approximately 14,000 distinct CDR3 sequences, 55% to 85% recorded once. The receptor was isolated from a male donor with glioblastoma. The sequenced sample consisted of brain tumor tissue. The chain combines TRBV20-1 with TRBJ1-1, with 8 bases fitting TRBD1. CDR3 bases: TGCAGTGCTACGTTGTCGGGACAGGATTGGACTGAAGCTTTCTTT. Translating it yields CSATLSGQDWTEAFF.